These 21 T cell receptor beta chains share one sample of origin, sequenced in a study of regulatory T cells in long-lasting Graves disease. Described time point: newly diagnosed GD, antithyroid drugs for less than 3 months. RNA extracted from PBMCs served as the sequencing template. Through Arm-PCR of CDR3 regions and iRepertoire HTBI primers, TCR beta libraries were built. MiXCR was run by TCRdb on the multiplex PCR reads, yielding one entry per CDR3 protein. This table holds about 400,000 distinct CDR3 sequences, roughly 15% found once. Another study also made use of these data, one on T cells in Graves' hyperthyroidism and ophthalmopathy.

This material consisted of peripheral blood mononuclear cells (PBMCs), taken at new diagnosis, from a patient treated with antithyroid drugs. These receptors were collected from a middle-aged woman with Graves disease.

This chain joins TRBV7-6 and TRBJ2-2, with 8 bases fitting TRBD1. Unmatched junction bases numbered 2, after V lost 4 bases and J lost 4 bases. The CDR3 consists of 14 residues. Germline CDR1 reads SGHVS; CDR2 reads FNYEAQ. CDR3 sequence (DNA): TGTGCCAGCAGCTACGGACAGGGCACCGGGGAGCTGTTTTTT. Amino acid sequence: CASSYGQGTGELFF.

This clonotype was seen many times. The chain uses TRBV10-3 and TRBJ1-2, with D maybe TRBD1 (5 bases). Trimming cost V 9 bases and J 4 bases, with 15 bases left between them. CDR3 size: 13 residues. Germline lookup yields CDR1 ENHRY and CDR2 SYGVKD. CDR3 protein: CAMQGDSGYGYTF. CDR3 coding DNA: TGTGCCATGCAGGGTGACTCGGGCTATGGCTACACCTTC.

There are many counts of this clonotype. This rearrangement joins TRBV5-1 to TRBJ2-1; D possibly corresponds to TRBD2 (5 bases). Per the germline V gene, CDR1 is SGHRS and CDR2 is YFSETQ. The ends were cut back, 4 bases at V and 3 bases at J, with 11 bases in the middle. There are 14 residues in the CDR3. DNA for the CDR3: TGCGCCAGCAGCCTTACTACTAGCTACAATGAGCAGTTCTTC. It encodes CASSLTTSYNEQFF.

This clonotype has just a few counts. The chain employs TRBV5-6 and TRBJ1-3, with 8 bases identical to TRBD1. CDR1 and CDR2 (germline): SGHDT, YYEEEE. V gave up 0 bases and J gave up 0 bases; unmatched junction bases: 2. The CDR3 consists of 16 residues. DNA for the CDR3: TGTGCCAGCAGCTTGGGGGGACAGGTCTCTGGAAACACCATATATTTT. Its translation: CASSLGGQVSGNTIYF. The full variable domain, rest sourced from reference TRBV5-6 and TRBJ1-3, is DAGVTQSPTHLIKTRGQQVTLRCSPKSGHDTVSWYQQALGQGPQFIFQYYEEEERQRGNFPDRFSGHQFPNYSSELNVNALLLGDSALYLCASSLGGQVSGNTIYFGEGSWLTVV.

This clonotype was recorded at least ten times. This chain connects TRBV29-1 to TRBJ2-7, with 12 nucleotides matching TRBD2. V lost 4 bases, J lost 2 bases, and 6 bases stayed unmatched. The CDR3 is 15 amino acids. CDR1 and CDR2 from the germline V gene are SQVTM and ANQGSEA. The CDR3 loop is CSVGSGTSGPYEQYF. The CDR3 DNA is TGCAGCGTTGGCAGCGGGACTAGCGGGCCCTACGAGCAGTACTTC.

The chain employs TRBV6-1 and TRBJ1-4; 9 nucleotides agree with TRBD1. Looked up from germline, CDR1 is MNHNS and CDR2 is SASEGT. The CDR3 consists of 15 residues. J lost 7 bases, V lost 5 bases, and 8 bases had no gene match. CDR3 residues: CASSRSGQGREKLFF. Here the CDR3 DNA reads TGTGCCAGCAGTCGCTCCGGACAGGGGCGTGAAAAACTGTTTTTT.

This clonotype occurred a few times. This CDR3 fails to terminate in the conserved phenylalanine or tryptophan, so it likely reflects a read error. V and J are TRBV3-1 and TRBJ2-4; 8 bases match TRBD2. The V gene end was trimmed by 1 base and the J gene end by 6 bases; junction bases not matched to a gene: 2. The CDR3 has 14 residues. CDR1 and CDR2 (germline): LGHDT, YNNKEL (reference sequence). The CDR3 sequence is CASSQGLAGNIQYS. The CDR3 DNA is TGTGCCAGCAGCCAAGGCCTAGCGGGAAACATTCAGTACTCC.

This clonotype was seen many times. The chain recombines TRBV20-1 with TRBJ2-5; 7 bases line up with TRBD1. Germline V gene lookup returns CDR1 DFQATT and CDR2 SNEGSKA (reference sequence). The CDR3 is made up of 13 amino acids. The junction had 5 bases not matched to a gene; V was cut back by 3 bases and J by 4 bases. The CDR3 loop is CSARGQHRETQYF. Here the CDR3 DNA reads TGCAGTGCTAGGGGACAGCACCGAGAGACCCAGTACTTC.

The V call is TRBV7-9, the J call TRBJ1-1; D call uncertain. CDR1 and CDR2 from the germline V gene are SEHNR and FQNEAQ (reference sequence). V lost 3 bases and J 0 bases, leaving 8 bases between the germline ends. This CDR3 comprises 14 residues. The CDR3 is CASSFEGVNTEAFF. As DNA, the CDR3 is TGTGCCAGCAGCTTTGAGGGAGTGAACACTGAAGCTTTCTTT.

In the case of this clonotype: Sequence at one end of the junction differs from germline and may be a read error. The chain uses TRBV20-1 and TRBJ1-2; 7 bases fit TRBD1. Germline V lookup: CDR1 DFQATT, CDR2 SNEGSKA (reference sequence). This CDR3 is 12 amino acids long. CDR3 DNA: TGCAGGGCTAGTGGGACAGAATATGGCTACACCTTC. Translation gives CRASGTEYGYTF.

This clonotype was detected only a few times. CDR3 nucleotides: TGTGCCCACGGACTAGCGGGACCCTACGAGCAGTACTTC. This codes for CAHGLAGPYEQYF. The chain carries TRBV28 and TRBJ2-7; 12 bases agree with TRBD2. This CDR3 comprises 13 residues. Germline V gene data show CDR1 as MDHEN and CDR2 as SYDVKM. The V and J ends lost 11 bases and 2 bases, in that order; junction bases with no gene match: 4.

The chain links TRBV12-3 or TRBV12-4 to TRBJ2-3; no firm D call. V was clipped by 10 bases and J by 5 bases, with 13 bases between them. The CDR3 length is 12 residues. The CDR3 region has the DNA TGTGCCAACAGCCGGGCTGAAGATACGCAGTATTTT. Translating it yields CANSRAEDTQYF.

At least ten counts were recorded for this clonotype. The J gene is TRBJ1-1, the V gene TRBV12-3 or TRBV12-4, with D hard to call. Trimming took off 10 bases at V and 1 base at J, with 13 bases between the two ends. The CDR3 sequence is 13 residues long. The CDR3 is CATTQQQNTEAFF. CDR3 in DNA: TGTGCCACCACCCAACAACAGAACACTGAAGCTTTCTTT.

V gene TRBV19 combines with J gene TRBJ1-6; no clear D gene. Germline CDR1 reads LNHDA; CDR2 reads SQIVND (reference sequence). There are 16 residues in the CDR3. The V end lost 4 bases, the J end lost 3 bases, and 13 bases lay between the germline ends. The DNA of the CDR3 is TGTGCCAGTAGTACAGGCATAGATTACTATAATTCACCCCTCCACTTT. It yields the protein CASSTGIDYYNSPLHF.

This clonotype came up many times. This chain connects TRBV24-1 to TRBJ1-5, with 8 bases aligning to TRBD1. Germline-derived CDR1 and CDR2 are KGHDR and SFDVKD. V dropped 10 bases and J dropped 7; count of bases not matched to a gene: 14. The CDR3 runs to 15 residues. As DNA, the CDR3 is TGTGCCACTAGTCTGGGGGGGACAGGTAAACAGCCCCAGCATTTT. It codes for CATSLGGTGKQPQHF.

V gene TRBV7-2 combines with J gene TRBJ2-1; 12 bases align to TRBD2. This CDR3 contains 18 residues. V lost 1 base and J lost 7; bases outside the gene matches: 11. Germline-derived CDR1 and CDR2 are SGHTA and FQGNSA. The CDR3 region is CASSLVWLAGGPYNEQFF. DNA for the CDR3: TGTGCCAGCAGCTTAGTGTGGCTAGCGGGAGGGCCTTATAATGAGCAGTTCTTC.

This clonotype occurred many times. The CDR3 nucleotides read TGTGCCTCCCGACAGGATTGGAACACTGAAGCTTTCTTT. Its protein product is CASRQDWNTEAFF. The V and J genes are TRBV30 and TRBJ1-1; perhaps TRBD1 as D (6 bases). Germline loops: CDR1 GTSNPN, CDR2 SVGIG (reference sequence). CDR3 length: 13 amino acids. V was cut by 7 bases and J by 1 base, with 13 bases left in between.

Ten or more counts support this clonotype. The gene calls are TRBV5-1 and TRBJ1-2; tentatively, D is TRBD1 (6 bases). Germline lookup yields CDR1 SGHRS and CDR2 YFSETQ. The CDR3 is 17 residues long. The V end was cut by 0 bases, the J end by 2 bases, with 17 bases between. CDR3 bases: TGCGCCAGCAGCTTGGGTCCCCCAGGGGCGGGAAACTATGGCTACACCTTC. Translation: CASSLGPPGAGNYGYTF.

The chain is built from TRBV27 and TRBJ2-4; TRBD2 might be the D (5 bases). CDR3 length equals 13 residues. Deletions cut 7 bases from V and 2 bases from J, with 9 bases between. The V gene's germline CDR1 is MNHEY and CDR2 SMNVEV (reference sequence). The DNA for the CDR3 is TGTGCCAGCACCGGGAAAACCAAAAACATTCAGTACTTC. Translated: CASTGKTKNIQYF.

This clonotype came up a few times. The gene calls are TRBV6-2 or TRBV6-3 and TRBJ1-5; D is possibly TRBD1 (6 bases). The CDR3 length is 14 residues. Per the germline V gene, CDR1 is MNHEY and CDR2 is SVGEGT. Trimming cost V 6 bases and J 6 bases, with 15 bases left between them. Here the CDR3 reads CASSTLTGVQPQHF. In DNA form, the CDR3 reads TGTGCCAGCAGCACCTTGACAGGTGTTCAGCCCCAGCATTTT.

This chain links TRBV5-4 with TRBJ1-2; 8 bases align to TRBD1. The germline gives CDR1 SGHNT, CDR2 YYREEE (reference sequence). Germline trimming cut 4 bases from V and 3 bases from J; bases unmatched to any gene: 8. The CDR3 runs to 15 residues. The DNA for the CDR3 is TGTGCCAGCAGCCCGGACAGGGCCGTGTACTATGGCTACACCTTC. It encodes CASSPDRAVYYGYTF. The entire variable domain, with the rest obtained from reference TRBV5-4 and TRBJ1-2, is as follows: ETGVTQSPTHLIKTRGQQVTLRCSSQSGHNTVSWYQQALGQGPQFIFQYYREEENGRGNFPPRFSGLQFPNYSSELNVNALELDDSALYLCASSPDRAVYYGYTFGSGTRLTVV.